This note documents a single TCR beta chain sequence. Germline V CDR1 and CDR2: LNHDA, SQIVND (reference sequence). This CDR3 spans 14 amino acids. The sample originates from a study of T cells expressing NK-cell markers. One entry per CDR3 protein, without DNA, is what TCRdb gives after re-calling the 5' RACE reads. Its table records about 390,000 distinct CDR3 sequences. The sequencing sample was made of blood T cells: a sorted CD56 or NKG2C T cell subset, CD4+ or CD8+ T cells, or bulk PBMC T cells (not recorded which). This receptor was taken from a woman in her forties or fifties in good health. The chain employs TRBV19 and TRBJ2-1; the TRBD1 assignment by TCRdb is unverifiable without DNA. The CDR3 region is CASSIWGQYNEQFF.